The TCR beta chain under discussion was sequenced for a study of vaccination and CD4 T cells after COVID-19. Study-wide background: Cellular stimulation was performed using overlapping spike peptides derived from SARS-CoV-2, HCoV-NL63, HCoV-OC43 and HCoV-229E.

Only a few counts were recorded for this clonotype. Its specificity is unknown. Findings and caveats of the study: SARS-CoV-2-reactive clonotypes rose nonsignificantly, with the median going from roughly 19 to 38.

Sequence data for DNA of cultured CD4+ T cells were generated by the Oncomine TCR Beta short-read assay. In this case, cultured CD4+ T cells provided the extracted genomic DNA. TCRdb re-called the PCR reads with MiXCR, one entry per CDR3 protein. The sample has about 4,500 distinct CDR3 sequences, about a fifth seen once. Treatment: approximately nine-day PBMC culture with coronavirus spike peptide pools or control peptides (ViraFEST assay). Germline CDR1 reads KGHDR; CDR2 reads SFDVKD. Trimming left V 4 bases short and J 7 bases short, with 15 bases between. The CDR3 is 14 amino acids. The material sequenced was CD4+ T cells from blood, cultured in vitro, taken after SARS-CoV-2 vaccination. This TCR was recovered from a human donor who had recovered from COVID-19. The chain combines TRBV24-1 with TRBJ1-2; D might be TRBD1 (6 bases). In nucleotides, the CDR3 is TGTGCCACCAGTGACTCCCTAGGGGGGGGTGGCTACACCTTC. This sequence encodes CATSDSLGGGGYTF.